The present TCR beta chain was sequenced within a study of read filtering for tumor transcriptome and immune sequencing. About the research overall: Patients were some 16 male and 13 to 15 female, mean age approximately 60 years, range about 40 to 85.

This library used approximately 370 ng RNA and molecular barcoded adaptors spanning alpha/delta and beta/gamma chains. TCRdb fed the reads into MiXCR, producing one record per CDR3 protein. Of 35,000 to 40,000 distinct CDR3 sequences in the sample, roughly an eighth were seen once. In germline, CDR1 is MGHRA, CDR2 YSYEKL. V gave up 1 base and J gave up 7 bases, with 5 bases separating them. This CDR3 comprises 12 residues. The study, taken as a whole, reports: The sorted CD138-negative fraction was a mixed bone marrow immune population, not purified T cells. Single-read clonotypes: 80% to 90% of IR-seq clonotypes (around 3.5% of reads), 74.6% of RNA-seq clonotypes (around 45% of reads).

This clonotype occurred many times. Its specificity is not known. This TCR was recovered from a donor at least 40 years old with multiple myeloma. Sequenced material: a population of CD138-negative cells sorted from bone marrow. The J gene is TRBJ2-1, the V gene TRBV4-1; D call uncertain. Here the CDR3 DNA reads TGCGCCAGCAGCCAAGTAGGGAATGAGCAGTTCTTC. Its translation: CASSQVGNEQFF.